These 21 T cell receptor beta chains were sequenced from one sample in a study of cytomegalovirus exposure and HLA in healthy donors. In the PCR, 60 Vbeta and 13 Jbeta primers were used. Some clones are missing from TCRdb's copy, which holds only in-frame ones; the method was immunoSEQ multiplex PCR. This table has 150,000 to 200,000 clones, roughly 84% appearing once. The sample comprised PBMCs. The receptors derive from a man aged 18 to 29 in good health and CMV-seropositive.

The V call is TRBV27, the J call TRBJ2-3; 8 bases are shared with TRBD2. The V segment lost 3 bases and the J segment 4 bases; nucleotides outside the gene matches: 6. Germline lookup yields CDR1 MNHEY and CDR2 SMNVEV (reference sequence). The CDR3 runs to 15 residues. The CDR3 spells CASSFGGGPPDTQYF. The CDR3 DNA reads TGTGCCAGCAGTTTTGGCGGGGGGCCCCCAGATACGCAGTATTTT.

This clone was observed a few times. The CDR3 coding sequence is TGTGCCAGCAGCTCAGATACCGGGACTAGCGGGGGGGGCCAAGAGACCCAGTACTTC. Its translation is CASSSDTGTSGGGQETQYF. The J gene is TRBJ2-5, the V gene TRBV7-6; 16 bases match TRBD2. The V gene's germline CDR1 is SGHVS and CDR2 FNYEAQ. V shed 4 bases, J shed 1 base, and the junction held 9 bases outside the gene matches. There are 19 residues in the CDR3.

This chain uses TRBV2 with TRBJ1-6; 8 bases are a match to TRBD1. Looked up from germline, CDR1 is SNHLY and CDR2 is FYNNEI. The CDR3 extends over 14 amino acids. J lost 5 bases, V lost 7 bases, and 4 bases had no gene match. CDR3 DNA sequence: TGTGCCAGCACAGGGGGCGCGAATAATTCACCCCTCCACTTT. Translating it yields CASTGGANNSPLHF.

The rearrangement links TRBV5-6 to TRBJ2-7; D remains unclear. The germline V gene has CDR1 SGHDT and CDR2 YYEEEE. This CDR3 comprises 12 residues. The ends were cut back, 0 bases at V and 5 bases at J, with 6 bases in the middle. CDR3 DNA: TGTGCCAGCAGCTTGGCCTTAAACGAGCAGTACTTC. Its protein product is CASSLALNEQYF. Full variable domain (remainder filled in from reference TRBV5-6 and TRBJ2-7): DAGVTQSPTHLIKTRGQQVTLRCSPKSGHDTVSWYQQALGQGPQFIFQYYEEEERQRGNFPDRFSGHQFPNYSSELNVNALLLGDSALYLCASSLALNEQYFGPGTRLTVT.

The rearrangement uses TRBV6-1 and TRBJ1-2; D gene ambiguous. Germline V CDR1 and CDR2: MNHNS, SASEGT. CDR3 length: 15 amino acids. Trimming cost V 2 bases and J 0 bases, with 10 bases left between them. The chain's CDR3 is CASSESGRANYGYTF. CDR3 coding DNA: TGTGCCAGCAGTGAATCCGGGAGAGCTAACTATGGCTACACCTTC.

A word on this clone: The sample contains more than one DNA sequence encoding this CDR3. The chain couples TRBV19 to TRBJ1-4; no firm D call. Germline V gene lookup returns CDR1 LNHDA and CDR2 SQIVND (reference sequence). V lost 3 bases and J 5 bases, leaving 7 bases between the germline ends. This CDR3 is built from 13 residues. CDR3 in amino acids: CASSIAANEKLFF. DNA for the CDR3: TGTGCCAGTAGTATTGCGGCGAATGAAAAACTGTTTTTT. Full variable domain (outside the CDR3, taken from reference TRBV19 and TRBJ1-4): DGGITQSPKYLFRKEGQNVTLSCEQNLNHDAMYWYRQDPGQGLRLIYYSQIVNDFQKGDIAEGYSVSREKKESFPLTVTSAQKNPTAFYLCASSIAANEKLFFGSGTQLSVL.

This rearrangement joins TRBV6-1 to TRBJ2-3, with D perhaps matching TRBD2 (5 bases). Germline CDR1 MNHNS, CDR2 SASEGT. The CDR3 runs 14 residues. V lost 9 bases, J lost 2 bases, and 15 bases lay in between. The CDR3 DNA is TGTGCCAGTGCCCGGGGAGCCGCCACAGATACGCAGTATTTT. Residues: CASARGAATDTQYF.

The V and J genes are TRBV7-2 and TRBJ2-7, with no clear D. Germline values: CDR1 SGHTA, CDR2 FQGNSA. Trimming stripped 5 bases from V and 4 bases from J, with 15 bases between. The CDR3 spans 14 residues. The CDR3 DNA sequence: TGTGCCAGCAGCCCTCGGGTCTCCTTTTACGAGCAGTACTTC. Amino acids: CASSPRVSFYEQYF.

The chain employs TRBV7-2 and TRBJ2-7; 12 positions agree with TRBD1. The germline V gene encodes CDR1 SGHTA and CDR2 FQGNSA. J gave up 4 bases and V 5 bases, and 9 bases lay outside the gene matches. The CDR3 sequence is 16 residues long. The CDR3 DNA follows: TGTGCCAGCAGCGCCCATGGGACAGGGGGCTATTACGAGCAGTACTTC. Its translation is CASSAHGTGGYYEQYF.

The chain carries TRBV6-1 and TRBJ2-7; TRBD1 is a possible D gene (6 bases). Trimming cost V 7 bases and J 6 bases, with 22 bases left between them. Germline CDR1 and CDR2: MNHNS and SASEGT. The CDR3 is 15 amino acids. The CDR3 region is CASKINRQAPGEQYF. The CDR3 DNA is TGTGCCAGCAAGATCAATCGACAGGCCCCTGGCGAGCAGTACTTC.

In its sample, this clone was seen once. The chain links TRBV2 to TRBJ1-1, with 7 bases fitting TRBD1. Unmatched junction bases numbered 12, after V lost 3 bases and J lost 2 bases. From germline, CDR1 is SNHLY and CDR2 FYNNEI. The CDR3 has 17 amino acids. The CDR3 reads CASSDGLRDRYNTEAFF. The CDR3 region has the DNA TGTGCCAGCAGTGACGGCCTCCGGGACAGATACAACACTGAAGCTTTCTTT.

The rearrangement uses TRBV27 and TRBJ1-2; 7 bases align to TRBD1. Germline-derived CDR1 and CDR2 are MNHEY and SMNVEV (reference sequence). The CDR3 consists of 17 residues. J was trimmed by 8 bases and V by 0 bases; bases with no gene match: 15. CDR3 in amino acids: CASSLSVGGTDLQGYTF. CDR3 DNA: TGTGCCAGCAGTTTATCAGTCGGTGGGACAGACCTTCAAGGCTACACCTTC.

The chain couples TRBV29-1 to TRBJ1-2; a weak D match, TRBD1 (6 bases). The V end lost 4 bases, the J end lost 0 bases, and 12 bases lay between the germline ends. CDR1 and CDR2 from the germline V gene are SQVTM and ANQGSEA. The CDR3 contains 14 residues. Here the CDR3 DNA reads TGCAGCGTTGCCCCAGGGGTAGCTAACTATGGCTACACCTTC. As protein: CSVAPGVANYGYTF.

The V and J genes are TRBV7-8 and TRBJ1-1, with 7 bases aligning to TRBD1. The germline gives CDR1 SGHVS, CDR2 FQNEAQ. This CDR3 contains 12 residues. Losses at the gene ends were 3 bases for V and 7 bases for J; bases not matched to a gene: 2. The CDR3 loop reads CASSFDRDEAFF. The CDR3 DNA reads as TGTGCCAGCAGCTTTGACAGGGATGAAGCTTTCTTT.

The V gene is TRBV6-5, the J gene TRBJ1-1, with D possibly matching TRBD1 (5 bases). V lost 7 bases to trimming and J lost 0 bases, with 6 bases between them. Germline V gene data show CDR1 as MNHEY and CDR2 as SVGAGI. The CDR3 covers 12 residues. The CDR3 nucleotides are TGTGCCAGCAAGACAGTGAACACTGAAGCTTTCTTT. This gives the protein CASKTVNTEAFF.

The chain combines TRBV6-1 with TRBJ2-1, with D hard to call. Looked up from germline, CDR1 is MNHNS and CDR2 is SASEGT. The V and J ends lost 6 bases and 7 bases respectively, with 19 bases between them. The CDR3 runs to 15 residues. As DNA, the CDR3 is TGTGCCAGCAGCGATAAACCCCTCCGGGTAAATGAGCAGTTCTTC. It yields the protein CASSDKPLRVNEQFF.

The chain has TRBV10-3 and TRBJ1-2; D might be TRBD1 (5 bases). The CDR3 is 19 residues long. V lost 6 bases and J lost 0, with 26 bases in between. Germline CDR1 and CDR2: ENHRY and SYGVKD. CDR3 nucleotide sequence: TGTGCCATCAGCAGCTTCTCCCCAACCCTCAGGGTTACTAACTATGGCTACACCTTC. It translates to CAISSFSPTLRVTNYGYTF.

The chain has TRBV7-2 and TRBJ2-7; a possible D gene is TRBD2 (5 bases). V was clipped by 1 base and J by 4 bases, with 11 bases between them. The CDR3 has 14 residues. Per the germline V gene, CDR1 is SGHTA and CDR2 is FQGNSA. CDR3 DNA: TGTGCCAGCAGCTTAGAATCGGGGTCGTACGAGCAGTACTTC. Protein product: CASSLESGSYEQYF.

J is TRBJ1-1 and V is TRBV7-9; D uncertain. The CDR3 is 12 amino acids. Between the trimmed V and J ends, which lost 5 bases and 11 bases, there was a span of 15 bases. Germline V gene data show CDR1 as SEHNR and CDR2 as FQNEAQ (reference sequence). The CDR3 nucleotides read TGTGCCAGCAGCCTCAGAGGCGCGAGGGCTTTCTTT. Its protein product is CASSLRGARAFF.

The CDR3 reads CASSLDLGGKLGGYTF. The CDR3 bases are TGTGCCAGCAGCTTAGATCTAGGAGGGAAGCTAGGTGGCTACACCTTC. The J gene is TRBJ1-2, the V gene TRBV11-2; no clear D gene. Trimming pared 0 bases from V and 7 bases from J, leaving 18 bases between. Germline lookup yields CDR1 SGHAT and CDR2 FQNNGV. The CDR3 consists of 16 residues.

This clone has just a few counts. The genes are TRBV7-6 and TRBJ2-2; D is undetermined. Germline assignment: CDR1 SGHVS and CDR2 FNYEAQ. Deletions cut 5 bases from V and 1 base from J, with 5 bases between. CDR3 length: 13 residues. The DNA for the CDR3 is TGTGCCAGCAGCCACGGGAACACCGGGGAGCTGTTTTTT. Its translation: CASSHGNTGELFF. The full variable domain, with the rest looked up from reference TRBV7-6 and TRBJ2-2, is GAGVSQSPRYKVTKRGQDVALRCDPISGHVSLYWYRQALGQGPEFLTYFNYEAQQDKSGLPNDRFSAERPEGSISTLTIQRTEQRDSAMYRCASSHGNTGELFFGEGSRLTVL.